This TCR beta chain was recorded in a study of blood T cells in healthy people across ages. Study-level points and caveats: Long-lived donors had more naive CD4+ cells and higher diversity than aged donors. PBMCs went unsorted, and a conclusive naive versus antigen-experienced comparison was therefore prevented. The fall in TCR beta diversity per million T cells was roughly linear with age.

A second PCR, run for about 7 to 11 cycles, used a sample-barcoded 5' primer plus a J-beta primer mix. TCRdb itself ran the 5' RACE reads through MiXCR, one entry per CDR3 protein. This sample has 550,000 to 600,000 distinct CDR3 sequences; roughly 28% occur once, and the top ten carry about a fifth. Researchers isolated at least 7 million PBMCs per sample. The table lists this clonotype with a few counts. As yet, its antigen is unknown. The germline V gene has CDR1 LGHDT and CDR2 YNNKEL (reference sequence). This CDR3 is built from 12 residues. V gave up 6 bases and J gave up 7 bases, with 7 bases separating them.

The genes are TRBV3-1 and TRBJ1-6; perhaps TRBD1 as D (5 bases). Material for sequencing was blood. The sequence was collected from a woman aged 70-85 years in good health. CDR3 in DNA: TGTGCCAGCAGTCGGGACAATTCACCCCTCCACTTT. The encoded protein is CASSRDNSPLHF.